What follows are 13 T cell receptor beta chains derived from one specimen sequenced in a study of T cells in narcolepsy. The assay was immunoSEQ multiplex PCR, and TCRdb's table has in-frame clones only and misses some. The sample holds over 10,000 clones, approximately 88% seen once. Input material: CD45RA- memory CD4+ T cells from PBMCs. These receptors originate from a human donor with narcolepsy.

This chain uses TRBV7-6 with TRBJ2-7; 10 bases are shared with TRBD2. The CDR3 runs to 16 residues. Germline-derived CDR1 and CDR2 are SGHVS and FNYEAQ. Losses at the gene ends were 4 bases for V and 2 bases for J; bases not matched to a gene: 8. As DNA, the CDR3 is TGTGCCAGCAGCTCTGGTATAGCGGGAGGCACCTACGAGCAGTACTTC. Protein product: CASSSGIAGGTYEQYF.

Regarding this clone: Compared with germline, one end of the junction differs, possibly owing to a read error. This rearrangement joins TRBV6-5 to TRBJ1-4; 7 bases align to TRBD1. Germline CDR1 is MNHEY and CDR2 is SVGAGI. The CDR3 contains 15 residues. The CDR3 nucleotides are TGTGCCAGCAGTGACTCGGACAGGACAGGCGAAAAACTGTTTTTT. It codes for CASSDSDRTGEKLFF.

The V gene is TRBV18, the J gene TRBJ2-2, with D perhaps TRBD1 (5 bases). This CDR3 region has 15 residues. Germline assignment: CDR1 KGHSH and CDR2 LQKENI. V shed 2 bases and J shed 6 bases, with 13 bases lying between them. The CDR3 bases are TGTGCCAGCTCACCAGACGAAATGGGGCCCGGGGAGCTGTTTTTT. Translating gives CASSPDEMGPGELFF.

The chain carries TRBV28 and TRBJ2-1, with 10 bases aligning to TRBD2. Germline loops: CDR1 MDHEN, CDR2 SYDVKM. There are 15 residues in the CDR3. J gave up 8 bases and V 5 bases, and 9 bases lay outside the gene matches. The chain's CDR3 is CASSRSGGGVDEQFF. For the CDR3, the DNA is TGTGCCAGCAGTCGGAGCGGGGGGGGAGTCGATGAGCAGTTCTTC. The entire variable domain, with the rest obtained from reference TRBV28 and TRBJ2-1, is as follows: DVKVTQSSRYLVKRTGEKVFLECVQDMDHENMFWYRQDPGLGLRLIYFSYDVKMKEKGDIPEGYSVSREKKERFSLILESASTNQTSMYLCASSRSGGGVDEQFFGPGTRLTVL.

The CDR3 sequence: CASSFKGLAGTDTQYF. The DNA for the CDR3 is TGTGCCAGCAGTTTCAAGGGACTAGCGGGCACAGATACGCAGTATTTT. The V call is TRBV27, the J call TRBJ2-3; 11 positions agree with TRBD2. The V and J ends lost 3 bases and 1 base, in that order; junction bases with no gene match: 3. The CDR3 totals 16 residues. Germline V CDR1 and CDR2: MNHEY, SMNVEV (reference sequence).

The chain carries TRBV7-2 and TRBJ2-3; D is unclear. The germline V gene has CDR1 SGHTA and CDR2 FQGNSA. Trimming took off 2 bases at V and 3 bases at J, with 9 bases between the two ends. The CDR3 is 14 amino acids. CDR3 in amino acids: CASSLPGRTDTQYF. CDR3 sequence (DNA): TGTGCCAGCAGCTTACCAGGTAGAACAGATACGCAGTATTTT. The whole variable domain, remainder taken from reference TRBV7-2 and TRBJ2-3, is GAGVSQSPSNKVTEKGKDVELRCDPISGHTALYWYRQSLGQGLEFLIYFQGNSAPDKSGLPSDRFSAERTGGSVSTLTIQRTQQEDSAVYLCASSLPGRTDTQYFGPGTRLTVL.

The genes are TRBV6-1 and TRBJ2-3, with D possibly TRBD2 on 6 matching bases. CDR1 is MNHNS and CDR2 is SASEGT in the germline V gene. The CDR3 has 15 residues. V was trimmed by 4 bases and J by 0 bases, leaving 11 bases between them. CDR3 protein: CASSGGTDSTDTQYF. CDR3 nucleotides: TGTGCCAGCAGTGGCGGGACGGACAGCACAGATACGCAGTATTTT.

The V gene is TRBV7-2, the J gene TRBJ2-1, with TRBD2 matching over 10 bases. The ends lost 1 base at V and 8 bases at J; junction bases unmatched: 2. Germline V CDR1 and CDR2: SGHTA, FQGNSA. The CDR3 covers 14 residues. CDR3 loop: CASSLGTSGDEQFF. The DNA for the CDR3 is TGTGCCAGCAGCTTAGGTACTAGCGGGGATGAGCAGTTCTTC.

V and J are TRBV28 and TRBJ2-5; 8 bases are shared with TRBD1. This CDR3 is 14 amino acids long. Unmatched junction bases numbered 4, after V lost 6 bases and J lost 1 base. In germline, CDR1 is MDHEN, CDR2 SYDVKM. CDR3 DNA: TGTGCCAGCAGAACCACAGGGGGCCAAGAGACCCAGTACTTC. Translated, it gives CASRTTGGQETQYF.

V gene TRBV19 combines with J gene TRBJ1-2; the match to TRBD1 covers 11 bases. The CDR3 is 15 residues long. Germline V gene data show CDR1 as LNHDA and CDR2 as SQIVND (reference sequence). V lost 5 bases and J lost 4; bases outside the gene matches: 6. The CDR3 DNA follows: TGTGCCAGTAGTCCCGGACAGGGGGCTTCCTATGGCTACACCTTC. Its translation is CASSPGQGASYGYTF.

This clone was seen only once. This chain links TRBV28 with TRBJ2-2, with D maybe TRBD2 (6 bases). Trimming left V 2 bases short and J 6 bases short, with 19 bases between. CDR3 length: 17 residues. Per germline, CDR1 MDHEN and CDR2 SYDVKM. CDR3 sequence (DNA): TGTGCCAGCAGTTTAACTAGCCCGAGTAAGAAAGCCGGGGAGCTGTTTTTT. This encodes CASSLTSPSKKAGELFF. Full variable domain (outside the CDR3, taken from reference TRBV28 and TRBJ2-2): DVKVTQSSRYLVKRTGEKVFLECVQDMDHENMFWYRQDPGLGLRLIYFSYDVKMKEKGDIPEGYSVSREKKERFSLILESASTNQTSMYLCASSLTSPSKKAGELFFGEGSRLTVL.

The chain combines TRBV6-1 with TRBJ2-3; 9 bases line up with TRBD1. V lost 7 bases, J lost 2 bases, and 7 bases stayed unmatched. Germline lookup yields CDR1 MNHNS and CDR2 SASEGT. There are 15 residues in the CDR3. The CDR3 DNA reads TGTGCCAGCATCACACGGGACAGGGACACAGATACGCAGTATTTT. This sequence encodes CASITRDRDTDTQYF.

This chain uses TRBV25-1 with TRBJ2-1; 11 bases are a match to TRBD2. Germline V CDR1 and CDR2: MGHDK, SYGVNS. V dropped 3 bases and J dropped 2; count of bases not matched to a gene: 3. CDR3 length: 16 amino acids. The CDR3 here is CASSDGTSGAYNEQFF. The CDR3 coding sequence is TGTGCCAGCAGTGATGGGACTAGCGGAGCCTACAATGAGCAGTTCTTC. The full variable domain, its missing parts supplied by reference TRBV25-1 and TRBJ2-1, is EADIYQTPRYLVIGTGKKITLECSQTMGHDKMYWYQQDPGMELHLIHYSYGVNSTEKGDLSSESTVSRIRTEHFPLTLESARPSHTSQYLCASSDGTSGAYNEQFFGPGTRLTVL.